Listed here are 20 T cell receptor beta chains from one sample, sequenced in a study of T cell repertoires in cytomegalovirus infection. MiXCR, run by TCRdb on the reads, gives a single entry per CDR3 protein. This repertoire shows about 210,000 distinct CDR3 sequences, approximately 6.7% found once; its top ten account for 5.5% to 6.5%. The sequencing sample was made of PBMCs. Receptors originate from a human donor in good health (CMV status not recorded). Some clones in this sample may be carry-over from other donors' samples.

This clonotype was seen many times. The genes are TRBV6-6 and TRBJ2-1; 10 bases align to TRBD2. J gave up 3 bases and V 5 bases, and 7 bases lay outside the gene matches. This CDR3 has 16 amino acids. The germline CDR1 and CDR2 sequences are MNHNY and SVGAGI (reference sequence). CDR3 DNA: TGTGCCAGCAGTGATCAAGCGGGGGGGTTCTACAATGAGCAGTTCTTC. This encodes CASSDQAGGFYNEQFF.

At least ten counts were recorded for this clonotype. The CDR3 reads CSVTFLTGEVVTYEQYF. The CDR3 DNA reads as TGCAGCGTTACCTTCCTTACAGGGGAGGTTGTAACCTACGAGCAGTACTTC. The J gene is TRBJ2-7, the V gene TRBV29-1, with D perhaps TRBD1 (7 bases). V dropped 5 bases and J dropped 2 bases, with 25 bases sitting between them. The CDR3 extends over 17 amino acids. Germline V gives CDR1 SQVTM, CDR2 ANQGSEA.

This clonotype was picked up many times. V is TRBV24-1 and J is TRBJ1-5; the D is unclear. CDR3 length: 11 amino acids. Trimming shortened V by 9 bases and J by 7 bases, and 9 bases separated the two germline ends. Germline V gene sequence: CDR1 KGHDR, CDR2 SFDVKD. Here the CDR3 DNA reads TGTGCCACCGTCTATAGACAGCCCCAGCATTTT. Its translation is CATVYRQPQHF.

This clonotype was seen ten or more times. The chain links TRBV20-1 to TRBJ2-5; 9 bases match TRBD2. The J segment lost 3 bases and the V segment lost 6 bases, leaving 11 bases of the junction unmatched. The CDR3 loop spans 15 amino acids. The germline CDR1 and CDR2 sequences are DFQATT and SNEGSKA (reference sequence). As DNA, the CDR3 is TGCAGTGCCCCAGGGGAGGCGGGGGGGAAAGAGACCCAGTACTTC. Amino acids: CSAPGEAGGKETQYF.

There are many counts of this clonotype. CDR3 amino acids: CASSHGPGQPQHF. The DNA of the CDR3 is TGCGCCAGCAGCCATGGACCAGGTCAGCCCCAGCATTTT. V is TRBV4-1 and J is TRBJ1-5; D ambiguous. V gave up 3 bases and J gave up 6 bases, with 9 bases separating them. The CDR3 consists of 13 residues. The germline V gene encodes CDR1 MGHRA and CDR2 YSYEKL.

This clonotype was recorded many times. J is TRBJ2-7 and V is TRBV6-2 or TRBV6-3, with D uncertain. The length of the CDR3 is 14 residues. CDR1 and CDR2 (germline): MNHEY, SVGEGT. Trimming removed 5 bases at V and 0 bases at J, with 11 bases between. The CDR3 spells CASSTPLSSYEQYF. The CDR3 DNA is TGTGCCAGCAGTACCCCCCTGAGCTCCTACGAGCAGTACTTC.

This clonotype was observed at least ten times. The chain recombines TRBV7-2 with TRBJ2-3; D perhaps matches TRBD2 (7 bases). Deletions cut 1 base from V and 5 bases from J, with 16 bases between. Looked up from germline, CDR1 is SGHTA and CDR2 is FQGNSA. The CDR3 contains 16 residues. CDR3 sequence reads: CASSLGTGGPGDTQYF. The CDR3 DNA is TGTGCCAGCAGCTTAGGGACGGGGGGCCCGGGAGATACGCAGTATTTT.

This clonotype is classed as medium-sized (0.01 to 0.1%). The chain combines TRBV28 with TRBJ1-5; no reliable D call. CDR1 MDHEN and CDR2 SYDVKM come from the germline V gene. CDR3 length equals 14 residues. Trimming removed 3 bases from V and 8 bases from J, with 14 bases in between. CDR3 protein: CASSFVFSGEPQHF. CDR3 sequence (DNA): TGTGCCAGCAGTTTTGTGTTTAGCGGTGAGCCCCAGCATTTT. Full variable domain (missing parts from reference TRBV28 and TRBJ1-5): DVKVTQSSRYLVKRTGEKVFLECVQDMDHENMFWYRQDPGLGLRLIYFSYDVKMKEKGDIPEGYSVSREKKERFSLILESASTNQTSMYLCASSFVFSGEPQHFGDGTRLSIL.

This clonotype showed up many times. This sequence joins TRBV7-2 and TRBJ2-7, with a tentative D call TRBD1 (6 bases). CDR1 SGHTA and CDR2 FQGNSA come from the germline V gene. V was trimmed by 5 bases and J by 7 bases, leaving 18 bases between them. CDR3 length: 14 amino acids. DNA for the CDR3: TGTGCCAGCAGCCTTGACAGGCGGATGGGGGAGCAGTACTTC. Encoded protein: CASSLDRRMGEQYF. Complete variable domain (other parts from reference TRBV7-2 and TRBJ2-7): GAGVSQSPSNKVTEKGKDVELRCDPISGHTALYWYRQSLGQGLEFLIYFQGNSAPDKSGLPSDRFSAERTGGSVSTLTIQRTQQEDSAVYLCASSLDRRMGEQYFGPGTRLTVT.

There are many counts of this clonotype. The chain is built from TRBV6-2 or TRBV6-3 and TRBJ2-7; 7 bases line up with TRBD1. The germline V gene encodes CDR1 MNHEY and CDR2 SVGEGT. CDR3 length: 12 amino acids. V was clipped by 8 bases and J by 3 bases; unmatched bases: 4. CDR3 sequence (DNA): TGTGCCAGCCGGGACAGTTTCTACGAGCAGTACTTC. The encoded protein is CASRDSFYEQYF.

This clonotype was counted a single time. Written as DNA, the CDR3 is TGTGCCAGCAGTCCCCCCGGGTTGACAGGTACCGGGGAGCTGTTTTTT. Translating it yields CASSPPGLTGTGELFF. The rearrangement links TRBV27 to TRBJ2-2, with D maybe TRBD1 (6 bases). The germline V gene has CDR1 MNHEY and CDR2 SMNVEV (reference sequence). V lost 5 bases and J 5 bases, leaving 18 bases between the germline ends. The CDR3 runs to 16 residues.

This clonotype was picked up many times. V is TRBV6-2 or TRBV6-3 and J is TRBJ1-2, with a weak D call TRBD1 (5 bases). The germline V gene has CDR1 MNHEY and CDR2 SVGEGT. The CDR3 spans 14 residues. V was trimmed by 5 bases and J by 5 bases, leaving 15 bases between them. The CDR3 region has the DNA TGTGCCAGCAGTCTTATCGGGACGGAGTATGGCTACACCTTC. Protein: CASSLIGTEYGYTF.

This clonotype was seen more than once but under ten times. The chain links TRBV19 to TRBJ2-2, with D perhaps matching TRBD2 (6 bases). Germline CDR1 and CDR2: LNHDA and SQIVND (reference sequence). Deletions cut 5 bases from V and 2 bases from J, with 15 bases between. CDR3 length: 16 residues. The CDR3 spells CASSVSGDLNTGELFF. The CDR3 nucleotides read TGTGCCAGTAGTGTCTCGGGGGACCTAAACACCGGGGAGCTGTTTTTT. Full variable domain (outside the CDR3, taken from reference TRBV19 and TRBJ2-2): DGGITQSPKYLFRKEGQNVTLSCEQNLNHDAMYWYRQDPGQGLRLIYYSQIVNDFQKGDIAEGYSVSREKKESFPLTVTSAQKNPTAFYLCASSVSGDLNTGELFFGEGSRLTVL.

At least ten counts were recorded for this clonotype. The chain recombines TRBV5-5 with TRBJ1-6; D gene unclear. V was trimmed by 4 bases and J by 0 bases, leaving 14 bases between them. CDR3 length: 17 amino acids. CDR1 is SGHKS, CDR2 YYEKEE, per germline (reference sequence). The CDR3 reads CASSLGGAGSYNSPLHF. CDR3 sequence (DNA): TGTGCCAGCAGCCTCGGAGGAGCGGGCTCCTATAATTCACCCCTCCACTTT.

The CDR3 sequence: CASRRSSGHLDTQYF. The CDR3 coding sequence is TGTGCCAGCAGACGATCTAGCGGCCACTTGGATACGCAGTATTTT. This sequence joins TRBV11-3 and TRBJ2-3; the match to TRBD2 covers 7 bases. The CDR3 spans 15 residues. In germline, CDR1 is SGHNT, CDR2 YENEEA. V dropped 6 bases and J dropped 6; count of bases not matched to a gene: 12.

This clonotype was observed many times. The chain employs TRBV12-3 or TRBV12-4 and TRBJ1-2, with D perhaps TRBD1 (5 bases). V lost 2 bases to trimming and J lost 6 bases, with 13 bases between them. The CDR3 loop spans 14 amino acids. The CDR3 DNA reads as TGTGCCAGCAGTTTATTAGGGTCAGGGCATGGCTACACCTTC. This translates into CASSLLGSGHGYTF.

Many counts were recorded for this clonotype. This rearrangement joins TRBV12-3 or TRBV12-4 to TRBJ1-5; D possibly corresponds to TRBD1 (6 bases). The CDR3 covers 15 residues. The V end was cut by 4 bases, the J end by 7 bases, with 17 bases between. DNA of the CDR3: TGTGCCAGCAGTTCACAAACAGGGTTAGGCCAGCCCCAGCATTTT. This codes for CASSSQTGLGQPQHF.

Notes on this clonotype: This may be a read error, as it is one base from a much larger clone. This chain uses TRBV3-1 with TRBJ1-5; no firm D call. The V gene's germline CDR1 is LGHDT and CDR2 YNNKEL (reference sequence). This CDR3 is built from 15 residues. The CDR3 DNA is TGTGCCAGCAGCCAAGGGGTTTTGGGGAATCAGACCCAGCATTTT. Protein product: CASSQGVLGNQTQHF. Supplemented by reference TRBV3-1 and TRBJ1-5, the full variable domain reads DTAVSQTPKYLVTQMGNDKSIKCEQNLGHDTMYWYKQDSKKFLKIMFSYNNKELIINETVPNRFSPKSPDKAHLNLHINSLELGDSAVYFCASSQGVLGNQTQHFGDGTRLSIL.

The chain is built from TRBV20-1 and TRBJ1-4, with D perhaps matching TRBD1 (5 bases). Germline V gene sequence: CDR1 DFQATT, CDR2 SNEGSKA (reference sequence). This CDR3 region has 14 residues. V was pared by 5 bases and J by 4 bases, with 14 bases between. CDR3 amino acids: CSAPRPGGNEKLFF. The CDR3 DNA sequence: TGCAGTGCTCCCAGGCCTGGGGGTAATGAAAAACTGTTTTTT.

This clonotype was observed many times. The chain recombines TRBV9 with TRBJ2-3, with a possible D match to TRBD2 (6 bases). The germline V gene encodes CDR1 SGDLS and CDR2 YYNGEE. Deletions cut 6 bases from V and 2 bases from J, with 16 bases between. The CDR3 has 15 amino acids. The CDR3 nucleotides read TGTGCCAGCAACAATGCCGGGACTTCCACAGATACGCAGTATTTT. Protein product: CASNNAGTSTDTQYF.